This TCR beta chain was recorded in a study of blood T cell repertoires in COVID-19 (dated by TCRdb to about 2020). Broadly, across the study: Samples covering the acute and convalescent phases of COVID-19 were provided by collaborators in the United States, Italy and Spain. The material from the prospective study consisted of cDNA or gDNA derived from T cells, B-cell-depleted T cells, or PBMCs. Deeply sampled blood TCRbeta repertoires from subjects exposed to, actively infected with, or recovered from COVID-19 were included in the dataset. The repertoires were made available in a free public database intended to serve as a resource for research on the immune response to SARS-CoV-2. The samples were drawn from the first 160 participants of the ongoing ImmuneRACE study and from under 1,500 subjects provided by 6 global collaborators. The sample metadata nearly always contained a de-identified subject ID, COVID-19 status, age in years and sex. Where available, HLA class I and class II types were taken from metadata supplied by the sample provider and were not determined by assay-based typing.

TCRbeta CDR3 regions were amplified from genomic DNA using the immunoSEQ Assay, a bias-controlled multiplex PCR. The paper's data handling went like this. The number of nucleated cells in each sample was estimated from the amplification of reference gene primers within the assay. To quantify the absolute abundance of each unique TCRbeta CDR3 rearrangement, sequence reads were collapsed and filtered. For each sample, productive Simpson clonality was calculated as the square root of Simpson's diversity index over productive rearrangements. In TCRdb, the immuneACCESS table is reduced to in-frame sequences with V and J assigned. These tables do not hold every clone; where another copy was compared, an unresolved V gene accounts for under half, and the others remain unexplained. V and J calls plus clone size are reproduced from that table; the DNA served to infer D and trimming. In all, the sample holds 39,000 or so clones, and roughly nine tenths of those were seen once. The ten largest clones take up 6.2% of the sample.

Points the paper makes about the study in general: How much clinical and demographic metadata was included differed by source and by participant, and the metadata was provided uncurated.

Notes on this clone: Its antigen is currently not known. Qualities for individual bases were not recorded, and no much larger clone is one base off.

The CDR3 holds 15 amino acids from the cysteine to the phenylalanine. Left in the record is the CDR3 DNA by itself, 45 bases read in frame from the first base. Looking up the germline V gene yields CDR1 SQVTM and CDR2 ANQGSEA. Trimmed from V: 5 bases; trimmed from J: 6 bases; junction bases lacking a gene match: 8. The collaborating institutions used their own protocols to collect whole blood in K2EDTA tubes. For TCRbeta analysis, collaborators shipped samples in one of three forms: frozen whole blood, isolated PBMCs, or DNA extracted from either of those sample types. The material sequenced was peripheral blood. The chain joins TRBV29-1 to TRBJ1-4, with TRBD1 identical over 11 junction bases. This clonotype was sampled from a human donor in a cohort sampled during active COVID-19. Read as DNA, the sequence is TGCAGCGTTACGACGGACAGGGGGCTGGATGAAAAACTGTTTTTT. This sequence encodes CSVTTDRGLDEKLFF.